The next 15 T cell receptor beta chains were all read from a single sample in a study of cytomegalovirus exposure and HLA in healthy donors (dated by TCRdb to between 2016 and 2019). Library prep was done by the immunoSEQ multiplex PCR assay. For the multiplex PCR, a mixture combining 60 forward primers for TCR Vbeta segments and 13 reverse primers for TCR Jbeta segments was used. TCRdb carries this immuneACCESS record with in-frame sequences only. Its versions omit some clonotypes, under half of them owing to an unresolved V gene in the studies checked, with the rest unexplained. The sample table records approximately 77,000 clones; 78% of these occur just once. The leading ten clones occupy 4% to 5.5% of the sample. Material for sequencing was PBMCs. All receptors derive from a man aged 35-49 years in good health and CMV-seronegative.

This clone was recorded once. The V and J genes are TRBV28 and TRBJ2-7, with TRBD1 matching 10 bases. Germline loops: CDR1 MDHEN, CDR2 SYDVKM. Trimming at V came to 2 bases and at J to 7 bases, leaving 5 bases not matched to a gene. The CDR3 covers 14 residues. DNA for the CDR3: TGTGCCAGCAGTTTACTGGGACAGGGGAGTGAGCAGTACTTC. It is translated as CASSLLGQGSEQYF.

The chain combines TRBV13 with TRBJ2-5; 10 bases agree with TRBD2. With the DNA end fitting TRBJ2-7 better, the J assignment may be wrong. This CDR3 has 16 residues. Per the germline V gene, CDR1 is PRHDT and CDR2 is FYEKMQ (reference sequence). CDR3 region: CASSLAGTSVSYEQYF. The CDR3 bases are TGTGCCAGCAGCTTAGCCGGGACTAGCGTCTCCTACGAGCAGTACTTC.

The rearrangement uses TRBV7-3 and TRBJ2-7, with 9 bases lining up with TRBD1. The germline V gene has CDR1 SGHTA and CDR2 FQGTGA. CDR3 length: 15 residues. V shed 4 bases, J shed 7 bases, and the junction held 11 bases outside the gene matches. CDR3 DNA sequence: TGTGCCAGCAGCTCAACAGGGGGCGAGGTAGGGGAGCAGTACTTC. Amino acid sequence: CASSSTGGEVGEQYF.

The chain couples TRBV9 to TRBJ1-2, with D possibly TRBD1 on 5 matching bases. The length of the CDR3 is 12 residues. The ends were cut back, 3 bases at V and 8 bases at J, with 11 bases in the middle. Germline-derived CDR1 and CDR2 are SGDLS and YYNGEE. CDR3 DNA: TGTGCCAGCAGCGCCAGGGCGTACGGCTACACCTTC. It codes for CASSARAYGYTF.

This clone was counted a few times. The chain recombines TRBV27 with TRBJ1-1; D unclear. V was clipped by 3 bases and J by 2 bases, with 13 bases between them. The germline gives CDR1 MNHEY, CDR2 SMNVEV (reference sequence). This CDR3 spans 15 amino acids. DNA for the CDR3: TGTGCCAGCAGTTTTCACGACCCTAGAAACACTGAAGCTTTCTTT. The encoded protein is CASSFHDPRNTEAFF.

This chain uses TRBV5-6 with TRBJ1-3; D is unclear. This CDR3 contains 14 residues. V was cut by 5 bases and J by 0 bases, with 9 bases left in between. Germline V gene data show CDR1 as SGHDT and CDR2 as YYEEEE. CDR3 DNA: TGTGCCAGCAGTCGGGGTATCTCTGGAAACACCATATATTTT. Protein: CASSRGISGNTIYF.

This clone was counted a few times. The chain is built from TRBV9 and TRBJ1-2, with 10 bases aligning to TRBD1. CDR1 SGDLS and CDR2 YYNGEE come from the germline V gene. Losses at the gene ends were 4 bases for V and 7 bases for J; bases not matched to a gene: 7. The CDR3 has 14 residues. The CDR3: CASSPTTGGSGYTF. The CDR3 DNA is TGTGCCAGCAGCCCAACGACAGGGGGCTCTGGCTACACCTTC.

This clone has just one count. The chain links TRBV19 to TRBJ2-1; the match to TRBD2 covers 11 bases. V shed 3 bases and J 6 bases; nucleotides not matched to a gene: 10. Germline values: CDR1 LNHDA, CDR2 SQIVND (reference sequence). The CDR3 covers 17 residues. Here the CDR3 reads CASSIDLAGGFSNEQFF. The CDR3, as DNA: TGTGCCAGTAGTATTGACCTAGCGGGAGGATTTTCCAATGAGCAGTTCTTC.

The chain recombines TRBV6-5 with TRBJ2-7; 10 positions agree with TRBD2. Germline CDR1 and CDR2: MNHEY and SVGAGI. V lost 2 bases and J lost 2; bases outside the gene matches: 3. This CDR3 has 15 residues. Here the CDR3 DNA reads TGTGCCAGCAGTTACGGGCTAGCGGGAGCCTACGAGCAGTACTTC. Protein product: CASSYGLAGAYEQYF.

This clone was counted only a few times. Here the CDR3 DNA reads TGTGCCAGCAGTGACGGTAGCGGGAGTCGGGCCGGGGAGCTGTTTTTT. Its translation is CASSDGSGSRAGELFF. This chain connects TRBV2 to TRBJ2-2; TRBD2 aligns across 9 bases. The junction had 8 bases not matched to a gene; V was cut back by 3 bases and J by 6 bases. From germline, CDR1 is SNHLY and CDR2 FYNNEI. This CDR3 contains 16 residues.

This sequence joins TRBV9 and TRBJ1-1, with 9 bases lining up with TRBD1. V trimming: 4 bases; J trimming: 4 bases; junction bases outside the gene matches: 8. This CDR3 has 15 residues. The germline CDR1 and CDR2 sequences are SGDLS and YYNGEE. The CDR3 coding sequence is TGTGCCAGCAGCCCGCGGGACAGGGAAAGCACTGAAGCTTTCTTT. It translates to CASSPRDRESTEAFF.

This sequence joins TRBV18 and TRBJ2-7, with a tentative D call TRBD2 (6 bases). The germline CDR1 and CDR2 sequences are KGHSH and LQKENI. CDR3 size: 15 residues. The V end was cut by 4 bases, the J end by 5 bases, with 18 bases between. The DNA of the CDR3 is TGTGCCAGCTCACTTCCTGGGACTGATCCACACGAGCAGTACTTC. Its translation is CASSLPGTDPHEQYF.

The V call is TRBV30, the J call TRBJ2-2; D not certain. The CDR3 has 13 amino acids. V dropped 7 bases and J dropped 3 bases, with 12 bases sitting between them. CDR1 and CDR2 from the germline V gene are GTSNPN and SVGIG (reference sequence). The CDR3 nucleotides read TGTGCCTCTCTCCTGATAGACACCGGGGAGCTGTTTTTT. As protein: CASLLIDTGELFF.

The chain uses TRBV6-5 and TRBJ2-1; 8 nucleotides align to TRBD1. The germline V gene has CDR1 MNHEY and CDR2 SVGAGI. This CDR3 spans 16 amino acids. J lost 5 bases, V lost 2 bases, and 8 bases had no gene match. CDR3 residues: CASSYSGQGTDNEQFF. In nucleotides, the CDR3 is TGTGCCAGCAGTTACAGCGGACAGGGTACAGACAATGAGCAGTTCTTC.

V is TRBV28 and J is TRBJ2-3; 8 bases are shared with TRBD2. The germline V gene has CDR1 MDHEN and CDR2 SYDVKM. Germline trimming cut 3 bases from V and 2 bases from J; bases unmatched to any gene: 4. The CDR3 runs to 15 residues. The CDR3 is CASSLEAGVTDTQYF. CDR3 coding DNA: TGTGCCAGCAGTTTGGAAGCGGGAGTCACAGATACGCAGTATTTT. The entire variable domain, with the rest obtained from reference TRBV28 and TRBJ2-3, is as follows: DVKVTQSSRYLVKRTGEKVFLECVQDMDHENMFWYRQDPGLGLRLIYFSYDVKMKEKGDIPEGYSVSREKKERFSLILESASTNQTSMYLCASSLEAGVTDTQYFGPGTRLTVL.